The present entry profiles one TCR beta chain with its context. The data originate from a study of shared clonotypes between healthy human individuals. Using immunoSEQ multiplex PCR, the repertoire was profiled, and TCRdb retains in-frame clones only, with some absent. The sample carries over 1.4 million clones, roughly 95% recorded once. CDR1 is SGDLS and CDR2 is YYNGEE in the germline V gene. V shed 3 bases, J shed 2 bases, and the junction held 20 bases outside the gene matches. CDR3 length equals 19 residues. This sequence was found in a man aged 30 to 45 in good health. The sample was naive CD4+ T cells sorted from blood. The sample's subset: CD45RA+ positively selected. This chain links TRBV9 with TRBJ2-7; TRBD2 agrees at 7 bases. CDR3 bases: TGTGCCAGCAGCGGCGGGGCAGTGGTAGGTGCGGGAGACCCCTACGAGCAGTACTTC. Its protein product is CASSGGAVVGAGDPYEQYF.